The 10 T cell receptor beta chains presented below share a single source sample, sequenced in a study of shared clonotypes between healthy human individuals. Assay used: immunoSEQ multiplex PCR; TCRdb lists only in-frame clones, some missing. The sample consists of some 2,000,000 clones, 90% to 97% of them appearing once. Sequenced material: naive CD4+ T cells sorted from blood. As to subset: CD45RA+ positively selected. The receptors stem from a man aged 18 to 29 in good health.

The chain has TRBV5-1 and TRBJ2-5; possible D gene TRBD2, 5 bases. Germline lookup yields CDR1 SGHRS and CDR2 YFSETQ. Trimming left V 0 bases short and J 3 bases short, with 12 bases between. The CDR3 runs to 15 residues. The CDR3 nucleotides are TGCGCCAGCAGCTTGGGTGGGAGATCTGAAGAGACCCAGTACTTC. This sequence encodes CASSLGGRSEETQYF.

The chain couples TRBV5-6 to TRBJ2-7, with D possibly TRBD1 on 6 matching bases. The V end lost 6 bases, the J end lost 1 base, and 17 bases lay between the germline ends. The CDR3 loop spans 15 amino acids. Germline-derived CDR1 and CDR2 are SGHDT and YYEEEE. For the CDR3, the DNA is TGTGCCAGCACCACGCTGGGCAGGGGTTCCTACGAGCAGTACTTC. It encodes CASTTLGRGSYEQYF. Looking up the rest from reference TRBV5-6 and TRBJ2-7 gives the full variable domain: DAGVTQSPTHLIKTRGQQVTLRCSPKSGHDTVSWYQQALGQGPQFIFQYYEEEERQRGNFPDRFSGHQFPNYSSELNVNALLLGDSALYLCASTTLGRGSYEQYFGPGTRLTVT.

This chain links TRBV14 with TRBJ1-1; the match to TRBD1 covers 7 bases. CDR3 length equals 17 residues. V lost 4 bases, J lost 0 bases, and 11 bases stayed unmatched. Germline CDR1 is SGHDN and CDR2 is FVKESK. CDR3 DNA sequence: TGTGCCAGCAGCCCGGGGAGGGGGCTATTGTTGAACACTGAAGCTTTCTTT. The encoded protein is CASSPGRGLLLNTEAFF. Variable domain in full (rest from reference TRBV14 and TRBJ1-1): EAGVTQFPSHSVIEKGQTVTLRCDPISGHDNLYWYRRVMGKEIKFLLHFVKESKQDESGMPNNRFLAERTGGTYSTLKVQPAELEDSGVYFCASSPGRGLLLNTEAFFGQGTRLTVV.

The chain recombines TRBV7-6 with TRBJ1-1; D is uncertain. This CDR3 comprises 13 residues. Between the trimmed V and J ends, which lost 2 bases and 2 bases, there was a span of 6 bases. Germline V gene lookup returns CDR1 SGHVS and CDR2 FNYEAQ. The CDR3: CASSLRTNTEAFF. The DNA of the CDR3 is TGTGCCAGCAGCTTAAGGACCAACACTGAAGCTTTCTTT.

This sequence joins TRBV7-9 and TRBJ1-1; 7 bases are shared with TRBD1. The CDR3 consists of 14 residues. V was clipped by 5 bases and J by 4 bases; unmatched bases: 7. Germline loops: CDR1 SEHNR, CDR2 FQNEAQ (reference sequence). In DNA form, the CDR3 reads TGTGCCAGCAGCCTAATGACAGGGTCCACTGAAGCTTTCTTT. Encoded protein: CASSLMTGSTEAFF. The entire variable domain, with the rest obtained from reference TRBV7-9 and TRBJ1-1, is as follows: DTGVSQNPRHKITKRGQNVTFRCDPISEHNRLYWYRQTLGQGPEFLTYFQNEAQLEKSRLLSDRFSAERPKGSFSTLEIQRTEQGDSAMYLCASSLMTGSTEAFFGQGTRLTVV.

The genes are TRBV15 and TRBJ2-1, with 13 bases matching TRBD2. This CDR3 is built from 15 residues. Germline V gene sequence: CDR1 LNHNV, CDR2 YYDKDF (reference sequence). Trimming at V came to 4 bases and at J to 6 bases, leaving 3 bases not matched to a gene. DNA of the CDR3: TGTGCCACCAGCACAGGACTAGCGGGAGCCAATGAGCAGTTCTTC. Translating it yields CATSTGLAGANEQFF.

The V call is TRBV27, the J call TRBJ2-7; 7 bases are shared with TRBD2. Trimming took 3 bases from V and 6 from J; bases not matched to a gene: 5. Germline values: CDR1 MNHEY, CDR2 SMNVEV (reference sequence). This CDR3 region has 13 residues. Here the CDR3 reads CASSLRERREQYF. For the CDR3, the DNA is TGTGCCAGCAGTTTGCGGGAGCGTCGCGAGCAGTACTTC.

This clone was seen a single time. The chain joins TRBV6-5 to TRBJ2-2; 10 bases are shared with TRBD1. Germline CDR1 reads MNHEY; CDR2 reads SVGAGI. The CDR3 length is 14 residues. Unmatched junction bases numbered 3, after V lost 4 bases and J lost 7 bases. This CDR3 is CASSSRTGGGELFF. The CDR3 nucleotides are TGTGCCAGCAGTTCCAGGACAGGGGGCGGGGAGCTGTTTTTT.

With regard to this clone: In the same sample, other DNA sequences code for this CDR3. The chain joins TRBV5-1 to TRBJ2-3; D unclear. Germline CDR1 SGHRS, CDR2 YFSETQ. The CDR3 is 15 amino acids. The V end lost 0 bases, the J end lost 0 bases, and 8 bases lay between the germline ends. CDR3 sequence (DNA): TGCGCCAGCAGCTTGGGACCCGCTAGCACAGATACGCAGTATTTT. It encodes CASSLGPASTDTQYF.

The chain is built from TRBV18 and TRBJ2-6, with 9 bases lining up with TRBD2. The J segment lost 0 bases and the V segment lost 4 bases, leaving 4 bases of the junction unmatched. The germline V gene encodes CDR1 KGHSH and CDR2 LQKENI. The CDR3 runs to 17 residues. The chain's CDR3 is CASSLVAGDSGANVLTF. DNA for the CDR3: TGTGCCAGCTCACTGGTAGCGGGAGACTCTGGGGCCAACGTCCTGACTTTC.